Included here is one TCR beta chain sequence, with context. Its antigen is still unknown. The sample belongs to a study of blood T cells in healthy people across ages. Findings of the study overall: There were more naive CD4+ cells and higher diversity in long-lived donors than in aged donors. Estimated diversity across one million T cells was deemed an underestimate.

It was with a sample-barcoded 5' primer and a J-beta primer mix that a second PCR of roughly 6 to 11 cycles was run. CDR3-containing paired-end reads numbering at least 3 million came from each sample. TCRdb independently ran MiXCR on the 5' RACE reads; one entry per CDR3 protein. This sample has 660,000 or so distinct CDR3 sequences, with 58% found just once. V lost 6 bases and J 3 bases, leaving 17 bases between the germline ends. The CDR3 loop spans 15 amino acids. Germline assignment: CDR1 SGHTA and CDR2 FQGNSA. The extraction recovered at least 6 micrograms of total RNA per sample. This clonotype was sampled from a man aged 60 to 75 in good health. Sequenced sample: blood. V and J are TRBV7-2 and TRBJ1-2; D is ambiguous. CDR3 coding DNA: TGTGCCAGCAGGCCCGATGCCGGGTCAGACTATGGCTACACCTTC. Residues: CASRPDAGSDYGYTF.